This T cell receptor (beta chain) was recovered during a study of blood T cell repertoires in COVID-19. Authors' processing steps: How many nucleated cells were present was estimated from reference gene primer amplification. Data came from immunoSEQ multiplex PCR; TCRdb stores just in-frame clones and leaves some out. V and J calls and clone size are given by that table; D and trimming were obtained from the DNA. The data hold some 70,000 clones, with over 70% observed a single time. The CDR3 totals 14 residues. The V gene's germline CDR1 is LNHDA and CDR2 SQIVND (reference sequence). Deletions cut 7 bases from V and 1 base from J, with 11 bases between.

Sequencing input: peripheral blood. This sequence joins TRBV19 and TRBJ2-1, with D unresolved. The TCR was taken from a man in his forties or fifties with active COVID-19. CDR3 loop: CASTYSSSYNEQFF. CDR3 coding DNA: TGTGCCAGTACCTATAGCAGTTCCTACAATGAGCAGTTCTTC.